The clone carrying this T cell receptor beta chain was counted between two and nine times. Its antigen is not known. The data are from a study of blood T cells in healthy people across ages. General study findings and limits: For the donors, CMV status was unknown and possibly confounded expanded clonotype changes.

A second PCR, run for about 7 to 12 cycles, used a sample-barcoded 5' primer plus a J-beta primer mix. TCRdb called the 5' RACE reads again in MiXCR, with one record for every CDR3 protein. There are 650,000 to 1,000,000 distinct CDR3 sequences in the sample; roughly 34% occur only once, and under 15% lies in the top ten. Germline values: CDR1 DFQATT, CDR2 SNEGSKA (reference sequence). Trimming took 1 base from V and 3 from J, leaving 13 bases between them. The CDR3 covers 15 residues. The chain employs TRBV20-1 and TRBJ2-4; no clear D. The origin of this receptor is a man in his late teens or twenties in good health. The source material was blood. CDR3 bases: TGCAGTGCTAGAGTTCCTAGGTGGGGCAAAAACATTCAGTACTTC. As protein: CSARVPRWGKNIQYF.